This T cell receptor beta chain stems from a study of cytomegalovirus exposure and HLA in healthy donors. Notes on the study in general: When a later analysis compared HLA-associated TCR beta chains with equally common others, the HLA-associated chains turned out to be more clonally expanded and to have lower generation probabilities.

This CDR3 has 11 amino acids. CDR1 and CDR2 (germline): SGHKS, YYEKEE (reference sequence). The V and J ends lost 0 bases and 12 bases respectively, with 9 bases between them. This PCR relied on a set of 60 Vbeta primers and 13 Jbeta primers. The repertoire was sequenced with immunoSEQ multiplex PCR; TCRdb's copy has only in-frame clones and lacks some. In the table there are about 110,000 clones, approximately 81% of which are singletons. This clone showed up just a few times. The antigen remains undetermined. V usage is TRBV5-5 and J usage is TRBJ1-2; D is unresolved. This sequence was found in a man in his thirties or forties in good health and CMV-seronegative. Sequenced sample: PBMCs. For the CDR3, the DNA is TGTGCCAGCAGCTTGGGGGCGATTAACACCTTC. Protein product: CASSLGAINTF.